This T cell receptor beta chain emerged from a study of blood T cell repertoires in COVID-19 (dated by TCRdb to the early 2020s). For the wider study: Samples from collaborators originated in the United States, Italy and Spain and spanned both the acute and convalescent phases of COVID-19. Nearly every sample came with metadata listing a de-identified subject ID, COVID-19 status, age in years and sex. Deeply sampled blood TCRbeta repertoires from subjects exposed to, actively infected with, or recovered from COVID-19 were included in the dataset. The prospective study material was composed of cDNA or gDNA derived from T cells, B-cell-depleted T cells, or PBMCs. The samples were drawn from two sources: the first 160 participants of the ongoing ImmuneRACE study, and 1,000 to 1,500 subjects contributed by 6 global collaborators. The repertoires were released in a freely available public database meant as a resource for research on the immune response to SARS-CoV-2. Where available, HLA class I and class II types were taken from metadata supplied by the sample provider and were not determined by assay-based typing. The paper's findings and limits, for the study overall: How much clinical and demographic metadata was included differed by source and by participant, and the metadata was provided uncurated.

A second Seattle source provided samples from volunteer blood donors who had recovered from COVID-19. Collaborating institutions collected whole blood in K2EDTA tubes following their own protocols. For TCRbeta analysis, collaborator samples were shipped as frozen whole blood, as isolated PBMCs, or as DNA extracted from either sample type. The immunoSEQ Assay, a bias-controlled multiplex PCR, was used to amplify TCRbeta CDR3 regions from genomic DNA. In the original analysis: Nucleated cell counts per sample were estimated from amplification of reference gene primers within the assay. To quantify the absolute abundance of each unique TCRbeta CDR3 rearrangement, sequence reads were collapsed and filtered. Productive Simpson clonality was computed per sample as the square root of Simpson's diversity index over productive rearrangements. Here the immuneACCESS table is served through TCRdb, limited to in-frame sequences with V and J called. Missing clones are a known gap in these copies; in checked studies unresolved V genes cover under half, and the rest lacks a known reason. Clone size and the V and J calls come from that table; the DNA yielded D and trimming. A total of roughly 260,000 clones appear in this sample, 87% of them only once. Jointly, the top ten make up roughly 2.2% of the sample.

As for this clone: Its recognized antigen is unknown. One base away there is no much larger clone; base qualities are not given.

CDR1 is given as MGHDK and CDR2 as SYGVNS, both from the germline V gene. The V and J ends are trimmed by 5 bases and 3 bases, leaving 16 bases between them. Including cysteine and phenylalanine, the CDR3 has 15 amino acids. Only the CDR3 part of the read is kept: 45 bases, read in frame from the first base. The chain is assembled from TRBV25-1 and TRBJ1-2; TRBD1 is a possible D gene, resting on 6 matching bases. The clonotype originates from a woman aged 45 to 65 who had recovered from COVID-19. Sequencing input: peripheral blood. The DNA sequence is TGTGCCAGCAGTCCACAAGACAGGCCCTACTATGGCTACACCTTC. This yields the protein CASSPQDRPYYGYTF.